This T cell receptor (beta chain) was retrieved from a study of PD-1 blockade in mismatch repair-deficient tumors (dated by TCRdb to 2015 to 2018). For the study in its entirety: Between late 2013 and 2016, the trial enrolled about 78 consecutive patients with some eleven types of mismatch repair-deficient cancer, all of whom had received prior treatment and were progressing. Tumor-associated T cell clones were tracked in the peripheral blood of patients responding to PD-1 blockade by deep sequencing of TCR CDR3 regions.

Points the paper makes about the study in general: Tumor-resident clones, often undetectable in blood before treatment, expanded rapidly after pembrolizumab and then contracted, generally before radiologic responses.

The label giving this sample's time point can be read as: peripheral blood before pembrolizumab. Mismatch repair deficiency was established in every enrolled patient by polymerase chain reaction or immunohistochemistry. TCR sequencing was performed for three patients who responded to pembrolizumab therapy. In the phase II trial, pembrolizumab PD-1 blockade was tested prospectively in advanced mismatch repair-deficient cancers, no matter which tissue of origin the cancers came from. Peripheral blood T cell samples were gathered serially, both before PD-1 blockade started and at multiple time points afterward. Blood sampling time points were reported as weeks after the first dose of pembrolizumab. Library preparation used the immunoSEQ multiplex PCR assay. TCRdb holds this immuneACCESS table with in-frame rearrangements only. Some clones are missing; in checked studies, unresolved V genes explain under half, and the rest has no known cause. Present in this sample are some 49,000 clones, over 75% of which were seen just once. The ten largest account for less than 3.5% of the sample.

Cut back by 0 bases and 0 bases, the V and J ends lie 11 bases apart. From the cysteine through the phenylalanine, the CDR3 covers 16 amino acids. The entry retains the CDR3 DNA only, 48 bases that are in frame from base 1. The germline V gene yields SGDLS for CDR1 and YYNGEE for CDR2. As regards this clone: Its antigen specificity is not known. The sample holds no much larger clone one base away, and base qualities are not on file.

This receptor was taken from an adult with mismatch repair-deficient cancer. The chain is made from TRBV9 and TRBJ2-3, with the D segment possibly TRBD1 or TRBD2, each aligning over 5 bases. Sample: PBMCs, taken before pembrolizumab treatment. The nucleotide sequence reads TGTGCCAGCAGCGTAGGGTCCGGGGCCAGCACAGATACGCAGTATTTT. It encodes CASSVGSGASTDTQYF. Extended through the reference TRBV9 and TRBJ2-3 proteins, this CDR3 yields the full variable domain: DSGVTQTPKHLITATGQRVTLRCSPRSGDLSVYWYQQSLDQGLQFLIQYYNGEERAKGNILERFSAQQFPDLHSELNLSSLELGDSALYFCASSVGSGASTDTQYFGPGTRLTVL.